This T cell receptor beta chain was captured in a study of cytomegalovirus exposure and HLA in healthy donors (TCRdb year 2017). For the wider study: In an earlier analysis of approximately 500 of the donors, about 260 Gb of sequence data and 95 million to 130 million unique TCR beta sequences from 180 million or so T cells were reported. Roughly 320 gigabases of sequencing data and tens of millions of unique TCR sequences made up an early release that covered nearly 650 HLA-typed donors. Among the roughly 400 genotyped donors, around 81% belonged to the genetic ancestry cluster associated with self-reported Caucasian donors. The aim of the study was to test whether cataloging public T cell receptors could identify signatures of past pathogen exposure. The T cell repertoires of around 670 subjects were profiled by immunosequencing and related to cytomegalovirus serostatus. In addition to the first cohort of 666 subjects, a separate validation cohort of about 120 different subjects was used. To predict cytomegalovirus infection status, the study combined high-throughput TCR immunosequencing, statistical association of individual TCRs with disease status, and machine learning. In a later analysis, previously published TCR beta repertoires from more than 500 donors were re-analyzed and high-resolution HLA genotyping was added so that TCR occurrence patterns could be studied. Rather than using new phenotypic data, the later analysis identified candidate immune exposures from TCR beta sequences and from how often those sequences occurred across donors. An earlier analysis of approximately 580 of the donors used high-throughput TCR beta sequencing to judge whether each TCR beta V gene segment behaved as functional or pseudogenic. Donor age, sex, ethnicity and CMV serostatus were compiled together with the repertoire data. A later genetic analysis used genome-wide SNP genotypes for about 60% of the roughly 670 donors, treating that subset as a discovery cohort. All discovery cohort repertoires had been generated using a single sequencing platform. HLA typing included class I and class II loci at four-digit resolution. Typing coverage differed by locus: A, B, C, DRB1 and DQB1 were typed in roughly 629-630 donors, DQA1 in 522, DPA1 in around 580, and DPB1 in just under 480. Four or five DR-DQ haplotypes were treated as single units for association and clustering because of strong linkage in the cohort. On average, 235,054 unique TCR beta nucleotide sequences were sequenced per donor among more than 350 genotyped donors of the cohort, with roughly 18% of those sequences being non-productive. The investigation overall reported the following: Across donors, most TCR sequences were observed very rarely, whereas some public TCRs were present in many individuals. A cluster of highly shared sequence variants was judged likely to be a technical artifact of the sequencing pipeline. In an earlier analysis of approximately 590 of the donors, most TCR beta V segments appeared in productive rearrangements about 87% or about 30% of the time, broadly matching IMGT annotations. A later genetic analysis associated a missense DCLRE1C variant with V-gene and J-gene trimming of TCR beta chains, and an independent cohort replicated the association. It was suggested by the authors that the approach could potentially be generalized to other disease states and immunological phenotypes. Because some donors lacked HLA typing at each locus, the association tests relied only on the typed subset. In a later analysis, around 15,000 TCR beta sequences were associated with specific HLA alleles at a false discovery rate of 0.05. A few of the identified cytomegalovirus-associated TCR beta chains were confirmed in vitro to be specific for cytomegalovirus antigens. According to a later analysis, most CMV-associated TCR beta chains appeared to be HLA-restricted, and the HLA associations seemed to be driven largely by CMV exposure. Strong co-occurrence of HLA alleles, especially DR and DQ, made assigning TCR associations to individual alleles difficult. Immune exposure information for the cohort was limited to CMV serostatus. Linkage disequilibrium might explain the correlated functional status among segregating V segments, but an unknown experimental factor could not be excluded. In the study, around 150 TCR beta chains were listed as associated with cytomegalovirus. A further reported finding was that TCR beta sequences accurately predicted the HLA-A and HLA-B alleles for most subjects in the first cohort. The cohort was sequenced for TCR beta chains only, and without alpha or paired-chain data the features that could be detected were limited. Several of the top co-occurrence clusters appeared to be linked to parvovirus B19, influenza, CMV and Epstein-Barr virus, according to a later analysis. The 87-base-pair reads could not distinguish some IMGT-functional V segments, including TRBV6-2 and TRBV6-3, so those segments were excluded. The classifier was reported to diagnose cytomegalovirus status with high specificity and sensitivity in both the original cohort and the validation cohort. About 17 rarely observed V segments, including chromosome 9 orphons, were excluded from the earlier analysis of 550 to 700 of the donors because counts were too low. Compared with equally common non-associated chains, HLA-associated TCR beta chains in a later analysis were more clonally expanded and had lower generation probabilities. A later analysis found that TCR association rates varied across HLA loci, with DRB1 alleles showing the most associated TCRs and HLA-C alleles the fewest. The presence/absence analyses assumed that sequencing depth was roughly uniform across donors, and that assumption may not be true. According to a later genetic analysis, donors in an Asian-associated ancestry cluster had fewer N-insertions in productive TCRs than the approximately 670-donor mean.

Receptor amplification or capture employed the immunoSEQ multiplex PCR assay. The multiplex PCR relied on a mix of 60 forward primers for TCR Vbeta segments and 13 reverse primers for TCR Jbeta segments. The CDR3 region of rearranged TCR beta genes was amplified from genomic DNA with a multiplex PCR assay. The Illumina HiSeq System was used to sequence the amplified TCR beta libraries as 87-base-pair reads. The authors' pipeline ran thus. A later analysis tallied roughly 80 million unique TCR beta chains across the approximately 670 repertoires, and about 12 million of those chains were shared by two or more donors. Raw reads were error-corrected and collapsed into unique sequences with a nearest-neighbor algorithm that merged closely related sequences to remove PCR and sequencing errors. Alignment of CDR3 sequences to IMGT reference sequences was used to assign V, D and J gene segments. For a sequence to be retained, at least a six-nucleotide match to both a V gene segment and a J gene segment was required. A rearrangement was called productive if the CDR3 had no stop codons and remained in frame with V and J, and every other rearrangement was called non-productive. Following IMGT convention, CDR3 was defined as the stretch from the second conserved V-encoded cysteine up to the conserved J-encoded phenylalanine. Sequences without an unambiguous match to a single V gene segment were excluded from the earlier analysis of almost 600 of the donors. In an earlier analysis of several hundred of the donors, a V segment was called functional when productive rearrangements were above 56.7%, and segregating when the standard deviation between donors exceeded 5%. A statistical classification framework was built to diagnose cytomegalovirus status from the catalog of TCR beta chain sequences. A later analysis assigned V and J genes by comparing TCR nucleotide sequences with IMGT/GENE-DB human TR gene sequences. A later analysis assigned CDR3 sequences and most-parsimonious VDJ recombination scenarios with the TCRdist pipeline. In a later analysis, every TCR beta chain was defined by the combination of its CDR3 amino acid sequence and its V-gene family, and reads without a unique V-gene family were dropped. In a later analysis, around 650 highly shared, low-generation-probability nucleotide sequences were removed to address suspected cross-contamination and a sequencing artifact. A later analysis calculated a clonal expansion index for each public chain from normalized within-repertoire ranks of inferred template counts. In a later analysis, generation probabilities were computed with a VDJ recombination model fitted to out-of-frame rearrangements, and the resulting probabilities were checked against IGoR. A later analysis scored TCR-TCR, TCR-HLA and TCR-CMV co-occurrence with hypergeometric tests, applying a repertoire-size bias correction to TCR pairs. A later analysis estimated false discovery rates by permuting HLA or CMV assignments 20 times. A later analysis grouped co-occurring TCRs with DBSCAN, adding TCRdist sequence similarity when clustering within HLA-allele-positive subsets. Co-occurrence clustering excluded repertoires with fewer than 30,000 or more than 120,000 public chains, plus five with anomalous nucleotide sharing. TCRdb mirrors the immuneACCESS table, restricted to in-frame sequences. Some clones are absent from its copies; in checked studies, under half trace to an unresolved V gene, and the reason for the others is unknown. That table is the source of V, J and clone size, and D and trimming were worked out from the DNA. For this sample the table gives about 150,000 clones, of which 73% were detected only once. The ten largest account for approximately 1.6% of the sample.

From its cysteine to its phenylalanine, the CDR3 spans 16 amino acids. The DNA shown is the 48-base CDR3, in frame from base 1. V is trimmed back by 5 bases and J by 4 bases, and the junction contains 8 bases that no gene match accounts for. Reading the germline V gene gives CDR1 SGHTA and CDR2 FQGNSA. In total, about 650 healthy bone marrow donors made up the cohort. At the time of sampling, every cohort member was nominally healthy, though immune exposures that went unrecorded were likely present. The donor was CMV seronegative and belonged to the group of 352 seronegative cohort members. Every donor gave a peripheral blood sample, and the peripheral blood mononuclear cells from that sample were used for TCR beta sequencing. The Qiagen DNeasy Blood Extraction Kit was used to extract genomic DNA from the blood cell samples. This clone was counted once. Its antigen is not yet known. There are no base qualities to consult, and no much larger clone falls within one base.

The sequenced sample consisted of PBMCs. This chain joins TRBV7-2 to TRBJ1-4; 9 bases in the junction line up with TRBD1. This TCR was sampled from a woman between 18 and 29 years old in good health and CMV-seronegative. In nucleotides, the sequence is TGTGCCAGCAGCGTACAGGGGGCGCGGAATAATGAAAAACTGTTTTTT. Its protein product is CASSVQGARNNEKLFF.